These 21 T cell receptor beta chains originate from one sample sequenced in a study of OX40 agonist ivuxolimab in advanced cancers. Measured with immunoSEQ multiplex PCR; TCRdb has only the in-frame clones, and not every one. The sample has about 20,000 clones; about 90% are singletons. The material was CD4+ or CD8+ T cells sorted from blood, obtained in a trial of the OX40 agonist ivuxolimab. Receptors were obtained from an adult with an advanced solid tumor such as melanoma, head and neck, liver or kidney cancer.

This clone came up once. This rearrangement joins TRBV30 to TRBJ2-7, with D hard to call. This CDR3 region has 13 residues. Deletions cut 2 bases from V and 1 base from J, with 9 bases between. Germline CDR1 reads GTSNPN; CDR2 reads SVGIG (reference sequence). The CDR3: CAWSNGISYEQYF. The CDR3 DNA follows: TGTGCCTGGAGTAACGGAATTTCCTACGAGCAGTACTTC.

This chain joins TRBV11-2 and TRBJ1-6; D possibly corresponds to TRBD1 (5 bases). Deletions cut 1 base from V and 5 bases from J, with 18 bases between. CDR1 SGHAT and CDR2 FQNNGV come from the germline V gene. The CDR3 contains 18 residues. CDR3 loop: CASSLVYGAGRHNSPLHF. The CDR3 DNA is TGTGCCAGCAGCTTAGTCTACGGGGCAGGGAGGCATAATTCACCCCTCCACTTT.

V usage is TRBV2 and J usage is TRBJ2-7; tentatively, D is TRBD1 (6 bases). The CDR3 covers 13 residues. Germline V gene sequence: CDR1 SNHLY, CDR2 FYNNEI. Trimming cost V 6 bases and J 5 bases, with 14 bases left between them. CDR3 DNA: TGTGCCAGCAGGATGACAGGTTTCAACGAGCAGTACTTC. As protein: CASRMTGFNEQYF.

The CDR3 nucleotides read TGTGCCTGGGGGGGGCCGTATGAGCAGTTCTTC. This sequence encodes CAWGGPYEQFF. The V call is TRBV30, the J call TRBJ2-1; TRBD1 or TRBD2 may be the D gene (6 bases each). Trimming shortened V by 5 bases and J by 8 bases, and 10 bases separated the two germline ends. The CDR3 totals 11 residues. Germline CDR1 reads GTSNPN; CDR2 reads SVGIG (reference sequence).

The chain has TRBV18 and TRBJ1-1; the D gene is possibly TRBD1 (5 bases). Germline values: CDR1 KGHSH, CDR2 LQKENI. V shed 1 base and J shed 3 bases, with 15 bases lying between them. The CDR3 has 16 amino acids. The CDR3 loop is CASSPLAGGFDTEAFF. CDR3 coding DNA: TGTGCCAGCTCACCACTAGCGGGGGGGTTCGACACTGAAGCTTTCTTT.

This chain joins TRBV29-1 and TRBJ1-3; 7 nucleotides agree with TRBD1. The CDR3 loop spans 14 amino acids. CDR1 and CDR2 from the germline V gene are SQVTM and ANQGSEA. Losses at the gene ends were 1 base for V and 4 bases for J; bases not matched to a gene: 4. The CDR3 DNA reads TGCAGCGTTGAAGGGGGACAGCCGGGAAACACCATATATTTT. Translated, it gives CSVEGGQPGNTIYF.

This clone was counted once. J is TRBJ2-5 and V is TRBV5-4, with a tentative D call TRBD2 (7 bases). Germline V gene data show CDR1 as SGHNT and CDR2 as YYREEE (reference sequence). The CDR3 extends over 15 amino acids. V lost 3 bases, J lost 4 bases, and 16 bases lay in between. CDR3 DNA sequence: TGTGCCAGCAGCTCCCCGGGGGGCGCGGGAGAGACCCAGTACTTC. Its translation is CASSSPGGAGETQYF.

This chain connects TRBV4-1 to TRBJ2-2; D is perhaps TRBD1 or TRBD2 (5 bases each). V was clipped by 4 bases and J by 3 bases, with 12 bases between them. CDR1 is MGHRA and CDR2 is YSYEKL in the germline V gene. This CDR3 has 15 residues. The CDR3 DNA reads TGCGCCAGCAGCCCGGGACCTCGGTACACCGGGGAGCTGTTTTTT. It is translated as CASSPGPRYTGELFF.

The chain couples TRBV2 to TRBJ1-5; no definite D call. V was clipped by 2 bases and J by 2 bases, with 10 bases between them. Germline V gives CDR1 SNHLY, CDR2 FYNNEI. This CDR3 contains 15 residues. The DNA of the CDR3 is TGTGCCAGCAGTGAATGGGGATCTCGCAATCAGCCCCAGCATTTT. It specifies CASSEWGSRNQPQHF.

The genes are TRBV30 and TRBJ2-1; 9 bases match TRBD1. This CDR3 contains 15 residues. J lost 8 bases, V lost 5 bases, and 13 bases had no gene match. Per the germline V gene, CDR1 is GTSNPN and CDR2 is SVGIG (reference sequence). CDR3 sequence reads: CAWGTGTGPRDEQFF. For the CDR3, the DNA is TGTGCCTGGGGAACCGGGACAGGGCCCCGGGATGAGCAGTTCTTC.

The chain joins TRBV4-1 to TRBJ2-7; 12 bases are shared with TRBD2. The CDR3 length is 15 residues. Germline CDR1 reads MGHRA; CDR2 reads YSYEKL. With 1 base clipped from V and 2 bases from J, the junction kept 0 bases outside the gene matches. CDR3 nucleotides: TGCGCCAGCAGCCAAGGACTAGCGGGGGCCTACGAGCAGTACTTC. Translating it yields CASSQGLAGAYEQYF.

The genes are TRBV7-9 and TRBJ2-7, with 8 bases aligning to TRBD2. V lost 5 bases to trimming and J lost 0 bases; unmatched junction nucleotides: 6. This CDR3 is built from 15 residues. CDR1 is SEHNR and CDR2 is FQNEAQ in the germline V gene (reference sequence). CDR3 amino acids: CASSPGAGASYEQYF. CDR3 in DNA: TGTGCCAGCAGCCCGGGAGCGGGAGCCTCCTACGAGCAGTACTTC.

This chain connects TRBV7-7 to TRBJ1-4, with D possibly being TRBD1 (6 bases). CDR1 is SSHAT, CDR2 FNYEAQ, per germline (reference sequence). V gave up 0 bases and J gave up 8 bases, with 28 bases separating them. The CDR3 covers 20 residues. The CDR3 DNA reads as TGTGCCAGCAGCTTAGCAGGACAGTGCGGAGAAGGGGCCCGCCCCGAAAAACTGTTTTTT. This encodes CASSLAGQCGEGARPEKLFF.

The J gene is TRBJ2-7, the V gene TRBV9; 7 nucleotides agree with TRBD2. V shed 1 base and J 0 bases; nucleotides not matched to a gene: 1. The CDR3 length is 14 residues. CDR1 and CDR2 (germline): SGDLS, YYNGEE. The CDR3 region has the DNA TGTGCCAGCAGCGTACGGGAGGACTCCTACGAGCAGTACTTC. Translated: CASSVREDSYEQYF.

The rearrangement uses TRBV29-1 and TRBJ2-3, with TRBD1 identical over 9 bases. Germline V gives CDR1 SQVTM, CDR2 ANQGSEA. The CDR3 extends over 14 amino acids. With 5 bases clipped from V and 2 bases from J, the junction kept 5 bases outside the gene matches. CDR3 amino acids: CSVRGTGNTDTQYF. CDR3 in DNA: TGCAGCGTTCGCGGGACAGGGAACACAGATACGCAGTATTTT.

The chain links TRBV2 to TRBJ1-1; tentatively, D is TRBD1 (5 bases). The V end was cut by 2 bases, the J end by 6 bases, with 16 bases between. CDR3 length: 15 residues. The germline V gene has CDR1 SNHLY and CDR2 FYNNEI. CDR3 region: CASSEMGSGSAEAFF. CDR3 sequence (DNA): TGTGCCAGCAGTGAAATGGGGTCAGGGAGCGCTGAAGCTTTCTTT.

V usage is TRBV7-2 and J usage is TRBJ1-6; D is possibly TRBD1 (5 bases). Germline CDR1 is SGHTA and CDR2 is FQGNSA. The CDR3 runs 14 residues. V lost 1 base and J lost 10, with 11 bases in between. The CDR3 region is CASSLVRVGSPLHF. The CDR3 region has the DNA TGTGCCAGCAGCTTAGTCAGGGTTGGGTCACCCCTCCACTTT.

J is TRBJ1-1 and V is TRBV5-4, with TRBD1 as a possible D gene (5 bases). CDR1 SGHNT and CDR2 YYREEE come from the germline V gene (reference sequence). Trimming pared 4 bases from V and 1 base from J, leaving 23 bases between. This CDR3 has 18 residues. Here the CDR3 reads CASSHPPPPGRSNTEAFF. The CDR3 DNA reads as TGTGCCAGCAGCCACCCTCCCCCTCCAGGGCGGTCGAACACTGAAGCTTTCTTT.

The genes are TRBV16 and TRBJ2-1; 8 nucleotides line up with TRBD1. CDR3 size: 17 residues. J was trimmed by 5 bases and V by 0 bases; bases with no gene match: 9. Germline CDR1 is KGHSY and CDR2 is FQNENV. In nucleotides, the CDR3 is TGTGCCAGCAGCCAATCCCCCCAGGGGGCGCTTAACAATGAGCAGTTCTTC. Encoded protein: CASSQSPQGALNNEQFF.

Points on this clone: A read error may explain this, as a much larger clone is one base away. This chain links TRBV6-7 with TRBJ2-7; TRBD2 is a possible D gene (7 bases). TRBV6-7 is an ORF, with its function uncertain. This CDR3 has 16 residues. V lost 2 bases, J lost 4 bases, and 18 bases lay in between. The CDR3 spells CASSYPRRGAIYEQYF. CDR3 nucleotides: TGTGCCAGCAGTTACCCTCGTCGGGGGGCCATTTACGAGCAGTACTTC.

The gene calls are TRBV6-5 and TRBJ1-1, with 8 bases aligning to TRBD1. The CDR3 has 14 amino acids. Germline CDR1 MNHEY, CDR2 SVGAGI. Trimming at V came to 5 bases and at J to 1 base, leaving 3 bases not matched to a gene. The CDR3 is CASSVTGENTEAFF. CDR3 DNA: TGTGCCAGCAGTGTGACAGGGGAGAACACTGAAGCTTTCTTT.